Below, one T cell receptor (beta chain) is given with its context. Clones were read by immunoSEQ multiplex PCR, and TCRdb kept only the in-frame ones, dropping some. The top ten clones hold about 13% of a sample with 84,000 or so clones, about 81% of them seen once. The V end lost 5 bases, the J end lost 0 bases, and 11 bases lay between the germline ends. CDR1 is KGHDR and CDR2 is SFDVKD in the germline V gene. The CDR3 loop spans 15 amino acids. This sample is part of a study of blood T cell repertoires in COVID-19. Study summary: Samples of COVID-19 (acute and convalescent) were obtained from the United States, Italy and Spain.

V usage is TRBV24-1 and J usage is TRBJ2-3, with D possibly matching TRBD2 (6 bases). The receptor's source is a human donor in a cohort sampled during active COVID-19. The sequenced sample was peripheral blood. CDR3 in amino acids: CATSGRAESTDTQYF. The CDR3 DNA reads TGTGCCACCAGTGGGAGGGCTGAGAGCACAGATACGCAGTATTTT.